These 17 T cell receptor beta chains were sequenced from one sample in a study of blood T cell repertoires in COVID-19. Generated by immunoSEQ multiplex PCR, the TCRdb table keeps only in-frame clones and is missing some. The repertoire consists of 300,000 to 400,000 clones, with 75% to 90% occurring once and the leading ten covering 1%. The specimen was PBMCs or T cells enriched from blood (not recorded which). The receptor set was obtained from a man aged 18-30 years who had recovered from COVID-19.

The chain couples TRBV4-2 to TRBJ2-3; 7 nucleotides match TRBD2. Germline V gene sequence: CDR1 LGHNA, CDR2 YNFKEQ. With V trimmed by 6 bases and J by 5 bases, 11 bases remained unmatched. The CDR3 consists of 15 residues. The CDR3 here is CASRQRDYGLDTQYF. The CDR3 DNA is TGTGCCAGCAGACAACGGGACTATGGTTTAGATACGCAGTATTTT.

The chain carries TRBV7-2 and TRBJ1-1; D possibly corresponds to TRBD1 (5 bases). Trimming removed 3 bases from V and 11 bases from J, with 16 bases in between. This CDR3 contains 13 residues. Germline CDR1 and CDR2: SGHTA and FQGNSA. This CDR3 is CASSFREGTLAFF. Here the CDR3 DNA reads TGTGCCAGCAGCTTTCGGGAAGGGACTTTGGCTTTCTTT.

The CDR3 sequence is CASSWDSYGYTF. For the CDR3, the DNA is TGTGCCAGCAGCTGGGACAGCTATGGCTACACCTTC. J is TRBJ1-2 and V is TRBV2; TRBD1 aligns across 7 bases. The germline V gene has CDR1 SNHLY and CDR2 FYNNEI. Trimming took 6 bases from V and 4 from J; bases not matched to a gene: 2. The CDR3 is 12 amino acids. Complete variable domain (other parts from reference TRBV2 and TRBJ1-2): EPEVTQTPSHQVTQMGQEVILRCVPISNHLYFYWYRQILGQKVEFLVSFYNNEISEKSEIFDDQFSVERPDGSNFTLKIRSTKLEDSAMYFCASSWDSYGYTFGSGTRLTVV.

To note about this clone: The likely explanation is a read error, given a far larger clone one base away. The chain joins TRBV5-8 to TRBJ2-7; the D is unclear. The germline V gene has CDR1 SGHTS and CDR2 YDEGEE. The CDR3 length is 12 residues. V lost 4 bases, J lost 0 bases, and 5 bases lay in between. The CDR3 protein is CASSPSSYEQYF. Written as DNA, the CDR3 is TGTGCCAGCAGCCCGAGCTCCTACGAGCAGTACTTC.

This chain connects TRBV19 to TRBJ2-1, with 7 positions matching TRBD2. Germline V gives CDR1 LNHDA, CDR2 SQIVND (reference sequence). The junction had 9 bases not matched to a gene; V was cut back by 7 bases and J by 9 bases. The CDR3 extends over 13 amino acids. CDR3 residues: CASNKRDVGEQFF. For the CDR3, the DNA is TGTGCCAGTAATAAGCGGGATGTCGGTGAGCAGTTCTTC.

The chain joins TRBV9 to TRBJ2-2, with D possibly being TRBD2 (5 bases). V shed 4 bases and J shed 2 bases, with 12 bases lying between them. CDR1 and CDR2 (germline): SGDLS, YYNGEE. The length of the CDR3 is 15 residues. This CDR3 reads CASSPGSLNTGELFF. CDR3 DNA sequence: TGTGCCAGCAGCCCGGGGAGCCTTAACACCGGGGAGCTGTTTTTT.

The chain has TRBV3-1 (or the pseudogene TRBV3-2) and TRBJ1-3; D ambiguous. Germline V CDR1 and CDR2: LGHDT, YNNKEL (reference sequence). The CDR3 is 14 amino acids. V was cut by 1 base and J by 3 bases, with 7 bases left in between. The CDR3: CASSQGGVGNTIYF. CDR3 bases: TGTGCCAGCAGCCAAGGGGGAGTTGGAAACACCATATATTTT.

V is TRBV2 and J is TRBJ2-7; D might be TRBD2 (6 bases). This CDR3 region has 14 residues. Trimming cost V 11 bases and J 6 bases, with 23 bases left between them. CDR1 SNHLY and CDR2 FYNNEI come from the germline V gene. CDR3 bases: TGTGCCGGAGGGATGGGGAGCGTCAGACGCGAGCAGTACTTC. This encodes CAGGMGSVRREQYF.

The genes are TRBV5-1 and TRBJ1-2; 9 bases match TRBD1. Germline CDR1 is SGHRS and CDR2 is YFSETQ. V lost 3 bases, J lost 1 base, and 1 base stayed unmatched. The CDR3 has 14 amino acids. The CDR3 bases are TGCGCCAGCAGCTGGACAGGGGATAACTATGGCTACACCTTC. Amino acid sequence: CASSWTGDNYGYTF.

The CDR3 loop reads CASSMDRGRQPQHF. Here the CDR3 DNA reads TGTGCCAGTAGTATGGACAGGGGGCGTCAGCCCCAGCATTTT. The chain employs TRBV19 and TRBJ1-5; TRBD1 aligns across 11 bases. Trimming removed 3 bases from V and 6 bases from J; junction bases left unmatched: 1. Per germline, CDR1 LNHDA and CDR2 SQIVND (reference sequence). The CDR3 has 14 residues.

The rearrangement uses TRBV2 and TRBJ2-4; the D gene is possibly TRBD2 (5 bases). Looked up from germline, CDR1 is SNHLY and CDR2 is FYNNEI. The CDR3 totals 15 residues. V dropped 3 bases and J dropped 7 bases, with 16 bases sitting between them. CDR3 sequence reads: CASSERAQPGNIQYF. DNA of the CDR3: TGTGCCAGCAGTGAGAGGGCACAGCCGGGGAACATTCAGTACTTC.

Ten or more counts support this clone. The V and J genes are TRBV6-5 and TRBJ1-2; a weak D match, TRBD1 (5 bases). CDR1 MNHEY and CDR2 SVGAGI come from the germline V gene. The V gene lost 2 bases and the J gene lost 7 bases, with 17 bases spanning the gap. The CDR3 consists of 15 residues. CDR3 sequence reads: CASSYTRDSSSGYTF. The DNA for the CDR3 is TGTGCCAGCAGTTACACGCGGGACTCCAGCAGTGGCTACACCTTC.

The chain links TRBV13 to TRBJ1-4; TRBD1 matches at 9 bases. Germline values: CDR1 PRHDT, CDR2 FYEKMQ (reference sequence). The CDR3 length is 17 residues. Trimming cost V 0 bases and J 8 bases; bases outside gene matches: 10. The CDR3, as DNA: TGTGCCAGCAGCTTAGGAGAAGACGGGACAGGGCGAGAAAAACTGTTTTTT. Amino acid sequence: CASSLGEDGTGREKLFF. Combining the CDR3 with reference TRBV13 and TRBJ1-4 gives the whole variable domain AAGVIQSPRHLIKEKRETATLKCYPIPRHDTVYWYQQGPGQDPQFLISFYEKMQSDKGSIPDRFSAQQFSDYHSELNMSSLELGDSALYFCASSLGEDGTGREKLFFGSGTQLSVL.

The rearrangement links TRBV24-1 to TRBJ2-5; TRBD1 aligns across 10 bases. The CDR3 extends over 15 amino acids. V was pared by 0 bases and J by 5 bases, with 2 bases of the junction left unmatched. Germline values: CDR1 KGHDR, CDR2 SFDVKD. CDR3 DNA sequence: TGTGCCACCAGTGATTTGGGACAGGGGGGCGAGACCCAGTACTTC. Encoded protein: CATSDLGQGGETQYF.

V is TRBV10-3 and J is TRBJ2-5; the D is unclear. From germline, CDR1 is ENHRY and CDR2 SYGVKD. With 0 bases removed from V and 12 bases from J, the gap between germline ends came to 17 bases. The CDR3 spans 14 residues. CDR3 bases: TGTGCCATCAGTGAGTCTGCGTCCCAAACTCAAGAGTACTTC. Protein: CAISESASQTQEYF.

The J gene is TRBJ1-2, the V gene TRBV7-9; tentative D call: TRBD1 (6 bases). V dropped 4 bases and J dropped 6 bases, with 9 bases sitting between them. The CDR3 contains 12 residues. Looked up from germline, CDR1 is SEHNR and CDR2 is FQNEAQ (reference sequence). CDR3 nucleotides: TGTGCCAGCAGCTCGTACAGGGATGGCTACACCTTC. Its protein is CASSSYRDGYTF.

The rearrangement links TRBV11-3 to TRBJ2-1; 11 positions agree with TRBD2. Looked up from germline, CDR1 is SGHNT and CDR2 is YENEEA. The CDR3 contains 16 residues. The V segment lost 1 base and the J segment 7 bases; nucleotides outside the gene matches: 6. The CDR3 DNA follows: TGTGCCAGCAGCTTAGTAGCGGGAGGGCTGAGAAATGAGCAGTTCTTC. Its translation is CASSLVAGGLRNEQFF. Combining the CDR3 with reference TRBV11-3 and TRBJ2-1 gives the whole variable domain EAGVVQSPRYKIIEKKQPVAFWCNPISGHNTLYWYLQNLGQGPELLIRYENEEAVDDSQLPKDRFSAERLKGVDSTLKIQPAELGDSAVYLCASSLVAGGLRNEQFFGPGTRLTVL.